Listed below are T cell receptor beta chains from one sample, sequenced in a study of blood T cell repertoires in COVID-19. Measured with immunoSEQ multiplex PCR; TCRdb has only the in-frame clones, and not every one. The table lists 150,000 to 200,000 clones, 87% of them singletons. The source material was peripheral blood. Source of these receptors: a human donor in a cohort sampled during active COVID-19. CDR3s include the opening cysteine and the closing phenylalanine or tryptophan. Fields, in order: CDR3 DNA, CDR3 protein, J gene, D gene, V gene, clone size, CDR3 length. The D gene is left open where the match is weak. Size values are once, few and many counts, or a class for expanded clones, and some rows have none.

TGCGCCAGCAGCCAGCCAACAGGAAGCTATGGCTACACCTTC | CASSQPTGSYGYTF | TRBJ1-2 | - | TRBV4-1 | few | 14
TGTGCCAGCAGGGTACAGGGATCGAACACTGAAGCTTTCTTT | CASRVQGSNTEAFF | TRBJ1-1 | - | TRBV11-3 | - | 14
TGTGCCAGCAGTTTATTCGACGAGGCCTACGAGCAGTACTTC | CASSLFDEAYEQYF | TRBJ2-7 | - | TRBV28 | - | 14
TGTGCCAGCAGTCCCCCCGGGACAGGGATCTACGAGCAGTACTTC | CASSPPGTGIYEQYF | TRBJ2-7 | TRBD1 | TRBV3-1/TRBV3-2 | - | 15
TGTGCCAGTAGTATACAGGGTAACGAGCAGTACTTC | CASSIQGNEQYF | TRBJ2-7 | - | TRBV19 | - | 12
TGTGCCAGCAGCCCACAGGGGGCAGTAAGTTATGAAAAACTGTTTTTT | CASSPQGAVSYEKLFF | TRBJ1-4 | TRBD1 | TRBV7-2 | - | 16
TGTGCCAGCACGGATCCGAGGGTAGCCAAAAACATTCAGTACTTC | CASTDPRVAKNIQYF | TRBJ2-4 | - | TRBV6-5 | - | 15
TGCGCCAGCAGATCCGGACAGGGGGTTCCCTACGAGCAGTACTTC | CASRSGQGVPYEQYF | TRBJ2-7 | TRBD1 | TRBV5-1 | - | 15
TGTGCCAGCAGTCGACCCGGGACAGTTCATCAGCCCCAGCATTTT | CASSRPGTVHQPQHF | TRBJ1-5 | TRBD1 | TRBV6-2/TRBV6-3 | - | 15
TGTGCCAGCACGACAGATAACAATGAGCAGTTCTTC | CASTTDNNEQFF | TRBJ2-1 | - | TRBV2 | - | 12
TGTGCCAGCAGTGTCTCGGGACAGGGAAACATTCAGTACTTC | CASSVSGQGNIQYF | TRBJ2-4 | TRBD1 | TRBV28 | - | 14
TGTGCCACCAGCAGAGACGGGGGCGAGCAGTACTTC | CATSRDGGEQYF | TRBJ2-7 | - | TRBV15 | - | 12
TGTGCCGCGGTGGGGGGGGCCAGGAACACTGAAGCTTTCTTT | CAAVGGARNTEAFF | TRBJ1-1 | - | TRBV6-5 | - | 14
TGTGCCAGCCGGCAGGCCTACGAGCAGTACTTC | CASRQAYEQYF | TRBJ2-7 | - | TRBV6-5 | - | 11
TGTGCCAGTAGTACCGGATTAGGGGGACTGAACACTGAAGCTTTCTTT | CASSTGLGGLNTEAFF | TRBJ1-1 | - | TRBV19 | - | 16
TGTGCCAGCAGTCCATTTAGCGGGGGCCTAGCCAAAAACATTCAGTACTTC | CASSPFSGGLAKNIQYF | TRBJ2-4 | TRBD2 | TRBV6-6 | - | 17
TGTGCCGGGGGAAGGTCGGGGGGGCAAGATACGCAGTATTTT | CAGGRSGGQDTQYF | TRBJ2-3 | TRBD2 | TRBV30 | - | 14
TGTGCCAGCAGCCTGTATAGCGGGAGGATCAACGAGCAGTACTTC | CASSLYSGRINEQYF | TRBJ2-7 | TRBD2 | TRBV7-2 | - | 15
TGTGCCAGCAGCTTTGGTGGAGAGAACATTCAGTACTTC | CASSFGGENIQYF | TRBJ2-4 | - | TRBV5-4 | - | 13
TGTGCCAGCAGTTTATCGACAGGGGGAATTCGGAACACTGAAGCTTTCTTT | CASSLSTGGIRNTEAFF | TRBJ1-1 | TRBD1 | TRBV28 | - | 17
TGCAGTGCTAGTGGCGGGGGGGGAGGCTACGAGCAGTACTTC | CSASGGGGGYEQYF | TRBJ2-7 | TRBD2 | TRBV20-1 | - | 14
TGTGCCACGAGCGGGGTTAGCTCCTACAATGAGCAGTTCTTC | CATSGVSSYNEQFF | TRBJ2-1 | TRBD2 | TRBV24-1 | - | 14
TGCGCCAGCAGCTTGGCCTTAGGGGGCTCGAACACTGAAGCTTTCTTT | CASSLALGGSNTEAFF | TRBJ1-1 | TRBD1 | TRBV5-1 | - | 16
TGTGCCAGCAGCTTAGAGGCGACAGGGGAGATTGGGCAGTACTTC | CASSLEATGEIGQYF | TRBJ2-7 | TRBD1 | TRBV7-2 | - | 15
TGTGCCAGAAGCTTAGTAGATAGCAATCAGCCCCAGCATTTT | CARSLVDSNQPQHF | TRBJ1-5 | - | TRBV7-5 | - | 14
TGCAGCGTTGCAGGAGACAGGGACAGTCAGACCCAGTACTTC | CSVAGDRDSQTQYF | TRBJ2-5 | TRBD1 | TRBV29-1 | - | 14
TGTGCCAGCAGCACAAGAATTTCCCTTTGGTTGAAGGGGCCCCTTCGGCATCAGCCCCAGCATTTT | CASSTRISLWLKGPLRHQPQHF | TRBJ1-5 | - | TRBV21-1 | once | 22
TGTGCCAGCAGCCTAACAGGGCCTGGAAACGAGCAGTACTTC | CASSLTGPGNEQYF | TRBJ2-7 | - | TRBV28 | - | 14
TGTGCCAGCAGGCCCTATGGGGACAGGGGGCGTGCAGGGAACACTGAAGCTTTCTTT | CASRPYGDRGRAGNTEAFF | TRBJ1-1 | TRBD1 | TRBV7-3 | - | 19
TGTGCCAGTAGTTATCGAAGGGGCGTTTACGAGCAGTACTTC | CASSYRRGVYEQYF | TRBJ2-7 | - | TRBV6-5 | - | 14
TGTGCCAGCAGCTTTCCCGAGACTTTCTACGAGCAGTACTTC | CASSFPETFYEQYF | TRBJ2-7 | - | TRBV28 | - | 14
TGTGCCAGCAGCCAACCCTTGTTCTCTGGGGCCAACGTCCTGACTTTC | CASSQPLFSGANVLTF | TRBJ2-6 | - | TRBV3-1/TRBV3-2 | few | 16
TGCGCCAGCAGCCAAGACGGCCAGGGGATCCCTGAAGCTTTCTTT | CASSQDGQGIPEAFF | TRBJ1-1 | - | TRBV4-1 | - | 15
TGCGCCAGCAGCTTTACTGCTAGCGGGGGATACGAGCAGTACTTC | CASSFTASGGYEQYF | TRBJ2-7 | TRBD2 | TRBV5-1 | - | 15
TGTGCCAGCAGTGCGACAGGGGGCCCTTCCTACGAGCAGTACTTC | CASSATGGPSYEQYF | TRBJ2-7 | TRBD1 | TRBV25-1 | - | 15
TGTGCCAGCAGCGAGGACAGGGGTGGAGGCTACACCTTC | CASSEDRGGGYTF | TRBJ1-2 | TRBD1 | TRBV7-9 | - | 13
TGTGCCAGCAGTTCGGGAATTTCTAGTCAGCCCCAGCATTTT | CASSSGISSQPQHF | TRBJ1-5 | - | TRBV27 | - | 14
TGTGCCAGCAGCCCCCCGGGGGGGGACTACTATGGCTACACCTTC | CASSPPGGDYYGYTF | TRBJ1-2 | - | TRBV7-2 | - | 15
TGTGCCAGTAGTATTGGGGATCCCGGGACACAAGCTTTCTTT | CASSIGDPGTQAFF | TRBJ1-1 | - | TRBV19 | - | 14
TGTGCCTGGAGCCGGACAGGGCGGAACACTGAAGCTTTCTTT | CAWSRTGRNTEAFF | TRBJ1-1 | TRBD1 | TRBV30 | - | 14
TGTGCCAGCAGTCTTCGCCAGGCAATAGACGAGCAGTACTTC | CASSLRQAIDEQYF | TRBJ2-7 | - | TRBV27 | - | 14
TGCAGTGCTAGAGCCGGGGACAGGGGACTCTTC | CSARAGDRGLF | TRBJ1-2 | TRBD1 | TRBV20-1 | - | 11
TGTGCCAGCAGAGTTGACAGGGTCGGTGGCTACACCTTC | CASRVDRVGGYTF | TRBJ1-2 | TRBD1 | TRBV28 | - | 13
TGTGCCACCAGTGGGGCAGGGCGCTATCAGCCCCAGCATTTT | CATSGAGRYQPQHF | TRBJ1-5 | - | TRBV24-1 | - | 14
TGTGCCAGCAGCTCACAACCTCCCCAAGAGACCCAGTACTTC | CASSSQPPQETQYF | TRBJ2-5 | - | TRBV5-6 | - | 14
TGTGCCAGCAGTTCAGACAGGATCTTGAACACTGAAGCTTTCTTT | CASSSDRILNTEAFF | TRBJ1-1 | - | TRBV27 | - | 15
TGTGCCAGCAGCCCGCACGCGGGCTCACTCGCACGCCAACACAATGAGCAGTTCTTC | CASSPHAGSLARQHNEQFF | TRBJ2-1 | - | TRBV6-2/TRBV6-3 | - | 19